This T cell receptor (beta chain) was recovered during a study of blood T cell repertoires in COVID-19. Study in general: PBMCs, B-cell-depleted T cells, or T cells were the source of the cDNA or gDNA that made up the material.

Germline loops: CDR1 ENHRY, CDR2 SYGVKD. The germline V and J ends were trimmed by 4 bases and 5 bases, with 9 bases remaining between them. The CDR3 length is 13 residues. Profiling relied on immunoSEQ multiplex PCR, and the TCRdb table lists in-frame clones only, not all of them. The repertoire holds under 300,000 clones, with roughly 85% as singletons. Sequences were obtained from peripheral blood. This chain connects TRBV10-3 to TRBJ1-5, with D hard to call. The receptor comes from a man in his sixties who had recovered from COVID-19. The CDR3, as DNA: TGTGCCATCAGTGGGGCACCCGATCAGCCCCAGCATTTT. Protein: CAISGAPDQPQHF.